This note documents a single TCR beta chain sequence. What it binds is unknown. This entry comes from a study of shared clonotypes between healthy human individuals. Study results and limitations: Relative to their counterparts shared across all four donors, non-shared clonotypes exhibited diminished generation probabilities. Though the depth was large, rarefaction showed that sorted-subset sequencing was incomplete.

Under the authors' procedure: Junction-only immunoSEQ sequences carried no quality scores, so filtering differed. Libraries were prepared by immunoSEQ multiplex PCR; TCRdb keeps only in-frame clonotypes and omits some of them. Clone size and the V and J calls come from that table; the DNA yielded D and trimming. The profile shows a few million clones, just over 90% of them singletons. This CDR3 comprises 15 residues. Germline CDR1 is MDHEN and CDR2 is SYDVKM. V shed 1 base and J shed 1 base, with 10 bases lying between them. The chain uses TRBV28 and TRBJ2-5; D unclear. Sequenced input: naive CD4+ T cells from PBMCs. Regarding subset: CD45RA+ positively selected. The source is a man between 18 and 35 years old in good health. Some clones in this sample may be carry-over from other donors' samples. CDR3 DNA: TGTGCCAGCAGTTTATATCGCGCCAGCCAAGAGACCCAGTACTTC. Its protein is CASSLYRASQETQYF.